One sample yielded the 3 T cell receptor beta chains listed below, sequenced in a study of blood T cell repertoires in COVID-19. The assay was immunoSEQ multiplex PCR, and TCRdb's table has in-frame clones only and misses some. The profile shows over 150,000 clones, around 83% of them singletons. The sequencing sample was made of PBMCs or T cells enriched from blood (not recorded which). Every receptor here comes from a man aged 40-49 years who had recovered from COVID-19.

This clone was found a few times. This chain links TRBV25-1 with TRBJ1-5, with a tentative D call TRBD1 (6 bases). Trimming pared 4 bases from V and 10 bases from J, leaving 11 bases between. This CDR3 contains 12 residues. Germline V CDR1 and CDR2: MGHDK, SYGVNS. DNA of the CDR3: TGTGCCAGCAGTGGCACACAGGGACCCCAGCATTTT. This encodes CASSGTQGPQHF.

The V and J genes are TRBV24-1 and TRBJ1-4, with TRBD1 matching 8 bases. The CDR3 contains 16 residues. Germline assignment: CDR1 KGHDR and CDR2 SFDVKD. V gave up 3 bases and J gave up 8 bases; unmatched junction bases: 10. This CDR3 reads CATSDPIRTGSEKLFF. In DNA, the CDR3 is TGTGCCACCAGTGATCCAATAAGGACAGGGAGCGAAAAACTGTTTTTT.

The chain uses TRBV2 and TRBJ2-2; possible D gene TRBD2, 5 bases. CDR3 length: 14 amino acids. V shed 1 base and J shed 5 bases, with 8 bases lying between them. CDR1 is SNHLY, CDR2 FYNNEI, per germline. The CDR3 reads CASSEVGITGELFF. CDR3 DNA sequence: TGTGCCAGCAGTGAAGTCGGGATAACCGGGGAGCTGTTTTTT.